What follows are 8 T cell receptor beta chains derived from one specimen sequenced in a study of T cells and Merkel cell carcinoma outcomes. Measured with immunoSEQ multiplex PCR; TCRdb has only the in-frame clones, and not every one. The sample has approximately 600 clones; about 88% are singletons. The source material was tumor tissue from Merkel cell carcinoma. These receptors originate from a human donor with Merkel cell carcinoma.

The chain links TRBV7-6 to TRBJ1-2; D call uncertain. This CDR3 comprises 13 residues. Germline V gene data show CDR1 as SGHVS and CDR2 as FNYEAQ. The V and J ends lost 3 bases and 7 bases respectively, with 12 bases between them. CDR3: CASSFPDQRGYTF. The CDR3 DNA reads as TGTGCCAGCAGCTTCCCTGACCAGCGTGGCTACACCTTC.

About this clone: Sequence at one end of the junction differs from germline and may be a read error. The CDR3 DNA reads as TGTGCCAGCACTGAGCGGGGGGCCAGGGATATGCAGTATTTT. The encoded protein is CASTERGARDMQYF. The chain has TRBV2 and TRBJ2-3, with TRBD2 matching 9 bases. In germline, CDR1 is SNHLY, CDR2 FYNNEI. CDR3 length: 14 amino acids.

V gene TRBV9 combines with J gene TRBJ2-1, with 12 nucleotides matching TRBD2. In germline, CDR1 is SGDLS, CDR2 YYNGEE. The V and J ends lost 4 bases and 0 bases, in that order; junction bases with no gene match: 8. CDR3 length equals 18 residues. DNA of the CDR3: TGTGCCAGCAGCCCGGGACTAGCGGGTACCAGCTCCTACAATGAGCAGTTCTTC. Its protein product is CASSPGLAGTSSYNEQFF.

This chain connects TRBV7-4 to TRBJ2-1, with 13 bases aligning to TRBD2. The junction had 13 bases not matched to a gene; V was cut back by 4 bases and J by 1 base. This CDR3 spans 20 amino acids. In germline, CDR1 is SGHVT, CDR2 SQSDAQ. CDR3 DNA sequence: TGTGCCAGCAGCTCCCCTGGGTCGGGACTAGCGGGGATGTCCTACAATGAGCAGTTCTTC. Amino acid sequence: CASSSPGSGLAGMSYNEQFF.

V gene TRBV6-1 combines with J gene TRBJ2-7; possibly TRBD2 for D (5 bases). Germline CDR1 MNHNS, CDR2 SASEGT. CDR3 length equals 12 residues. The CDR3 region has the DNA TGTCTAGCCCAAGACGGTCTCTACGAGCAGTACTTC. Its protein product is CLAQDGLYEQYF.

DNA of the CDR3: TGCGCCAGCAGCTTCTTAGCGGGAGCCTACGAGCAGTACTTC. Its protein product is CASSFLAGAYEQYF. The chain links TRBV5-1 to TRBJ2-7; 9 bases align to TRBD2. The CDR3 is made up of 14 amino acids. V lost 2 bases, J lost 2 bases, and 2 bases stayed unmatched. Germline V CDR1 and CDR2: SGHRS, YFSETQ.

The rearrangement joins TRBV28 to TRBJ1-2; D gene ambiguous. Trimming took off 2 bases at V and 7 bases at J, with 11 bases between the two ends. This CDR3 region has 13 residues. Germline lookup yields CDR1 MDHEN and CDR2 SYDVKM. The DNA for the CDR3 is TGTGCCAGCAGTTTAAATACAGTACGTGGCTACACCTTC. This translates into CASSLNTVRGYTF.

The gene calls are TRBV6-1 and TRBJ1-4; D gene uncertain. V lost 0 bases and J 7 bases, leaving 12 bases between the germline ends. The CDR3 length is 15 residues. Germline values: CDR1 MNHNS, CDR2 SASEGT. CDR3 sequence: CASSEAEGGSEKLFF. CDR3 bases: TGTGCCAGCAGTGAAGCGGAGGGAGGTTCTGAAAAACTGTTTTTT.